These T cell receptor beta chains were read from a single sample in a study of blood T cell repertoires in COVID-19. Generated by immunoSEQ multiplex PCR, the TCRdb table keeps only in-frame clones and is missing some. The sample carries approximately 430,000 clones, 86% recorded once. The sample taken for sequencing was peripheral blood. Receptor source: a woman aged 30 to 39 with active or convalescent COVID-19. The CDR3 runs from the conserved cysteine through the conserved F or W. Fields, in order: clone size, J gene, V gene, D gene, CDR3 DNA, CDR3 protein. The D gene is left open where the match is weak. A clone size is listed for some rows: how often the clone was seen (once, few, many), or a class if it is expanded.

clone_size: NA; j_call: TRBJ1-2; v_call: TRBV30; d_call: NA; cdr3_nt: TGTGCCTGGAGTGCCTGGCCTCAGGGAGGCTACACCTTC; cdr3_aa: CAWSAWPQGGYTF
clone_size: NA; j_call: TRBJ2-7; v_call: TRBV7-6; d_call: TRBD2; cdr3_nt: TGTGCCAGCAGCTTAGGTAGCGGGAGTCTATCCTACGAGCAGTACTTC; cdr3_aa: CASSLGSGSLSYEQYF
clone_size: once; j_call: TRBJ1-4; v_call: TRBV2; d_call: NA; cdr3_nt: TGTGCCAGCAGTGAAGGGGGGACAAGAAATGAAAAACTGTTTTTT; cdr3_aa: CASSEGGTRNEKLFF
clone_size: NA; j_call: TRBJ1-2; v_call: TRBV20-1; d_call: NA; cdr3_nt: TGCAGTGCTAGGGTTTCAGATGGCTACACCTTC; cdr3_aa: CSARVSDGYTF
clone_size: NA; j_call: TRBJ1-1; v_call: TRBV9; d_call: NA; cdr3_nt: TGTGCCAGCAGCGTAGCCCAGATTACGCCACAGGCCATGAACACTGAAGCTTTCTTT; cdr3_aa: CASSVAQITPQAMNTEAFF
clone_size: few; j_call: TRBJ2-5; v_call: TRBV5-1; d_call: NA; cdr3_nt: TGCGCCAGCAGCTTGGAGGCGTCGGGGGAGACCCAGTACTTC; cdr3_aa: CASSLEASGETQYF
clone_size: NA; j_call: TRBJ1-5; v_call: TRBV4-1; d_call: NA; cdr3_nt: TGCGCCAGCGGAGCTGGGGTCCTAGGGGCCGGTAGCAATCAGCCCCAGCATTTT; cdr3_aa: CASGAGVLGAGSNQPQHF
clone_size: NA; j_call: TRBJ1-4; v_call: TRBV7-6; d_call: NA; cdr3_nt: TGTGCCAGCAGCTTAGCAGGACAGCCATGGGGTGAAAAACTGTTTTTT; cdr3_aa: CASSLAGQPWGEKLFF
clone_size: once; j_call: TRBJ2-3; v_call: TRBV27; d_call: TRBD1; cdr3_nt: TGTGCCAGCAGTCTAGGGACAGGGGGTTCAGATACGCAGTATTTT; cdr3_aa: CASSLGTGGSDTQYF
clone_size: NA; j_call: TRBJ2-7; v_call: TRBV10-3; d_call: NA; cdr3_nt: TGTGCCATCAGTGACGACAGGTACTCCTACGAAGTGCAGTACTTC; cdr3_aa: CAISDDRYSYEVQYF
clone_size: NA; j_call: TRBJ2-1; v_call: TRBV2; d_call: TRBD2; cdr3_nt: TGTGCCAGCAGTGATAGCGGGCCTTCCTACAATGAGCAGTTCTTC; cdr3_aa: CASSDSGPSYNEQFF
clone_size: NA; j_call: TRBJ1-2; v_call: TRBV11-2; d_call: NA; cdr3_nt: TGTGCCAGCAGCTCCCCGCTCAGGCAGGATAACTATGGCTACACCTTC; cdr3_aa: CASSSPLRQDNYGYTF
clone_size: few; j_call: TRBJ1-6; v_call: TRBV18; d_call: NA; cdr3_nt: TGTGCCAGCTCACCCGCAGGGGCCGGTTCACCCCTCCACTTT; cdr3_aa: CASSPAGAGSPLHF
clone_size: NA; j_call: TRBJ1-1; v_call: TRBV19; d_call: TRBD1; cdr3_nt: TGTGCCAGTAGCCGATACCCGACAGGGTATGAAGCTTTCTTT; cdr3_aa: CASSRYPTGYEAFF